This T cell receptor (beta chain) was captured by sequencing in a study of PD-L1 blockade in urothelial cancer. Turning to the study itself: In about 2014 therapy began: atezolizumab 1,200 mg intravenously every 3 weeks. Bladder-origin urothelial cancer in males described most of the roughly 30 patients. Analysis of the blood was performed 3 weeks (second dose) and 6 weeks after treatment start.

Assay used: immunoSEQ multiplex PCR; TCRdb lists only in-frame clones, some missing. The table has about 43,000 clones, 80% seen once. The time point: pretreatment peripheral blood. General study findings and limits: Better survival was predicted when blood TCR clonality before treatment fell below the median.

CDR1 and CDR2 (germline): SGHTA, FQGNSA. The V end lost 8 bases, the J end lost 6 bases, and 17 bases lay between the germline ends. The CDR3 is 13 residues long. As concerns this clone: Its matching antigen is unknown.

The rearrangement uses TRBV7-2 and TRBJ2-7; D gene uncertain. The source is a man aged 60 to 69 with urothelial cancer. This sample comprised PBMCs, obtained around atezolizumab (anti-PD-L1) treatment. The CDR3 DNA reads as TGTGCCAGCGGCCGCGATTGGGCGTCCGAGCAGTACTTC. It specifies CASGRDWASEQYF. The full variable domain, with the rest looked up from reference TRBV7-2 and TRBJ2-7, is GAGVSQSPSNKVTEKGKDVELRCDPISGHTALYWYRQSLGQGLEFLIYFQGNSAPDKSGLPSDRFSAERTGGSVSTLTIQRTQQEDSAVYLCASGRDWASEQYFGPGTRLTVT.